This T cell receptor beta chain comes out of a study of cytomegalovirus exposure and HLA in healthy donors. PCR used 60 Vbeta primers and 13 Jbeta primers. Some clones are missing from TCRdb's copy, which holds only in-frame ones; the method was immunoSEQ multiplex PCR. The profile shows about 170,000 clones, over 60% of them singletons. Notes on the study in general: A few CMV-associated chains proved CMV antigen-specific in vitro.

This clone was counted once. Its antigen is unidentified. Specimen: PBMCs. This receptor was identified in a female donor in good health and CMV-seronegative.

The CDR3 loop is CASSPSWTGLKETQYF. The CDR3 nucleotides are TGTGCCAGCAGCCCATCGTGGACAGGGCTTAAAGAGACCCAGTACTTC. The gene calls are TRBV11-1 and TRBJ2-5; 8 nucleotides align to TRBD1. The germline CDR1 and CDR2 sequences are SGHAT and FQDESV (reference sequence). CDR3 length equals 16 residues. The J segment lost 3 bases and the V segment lost 5 bases, leaving 11 bases of the junction unmatched.